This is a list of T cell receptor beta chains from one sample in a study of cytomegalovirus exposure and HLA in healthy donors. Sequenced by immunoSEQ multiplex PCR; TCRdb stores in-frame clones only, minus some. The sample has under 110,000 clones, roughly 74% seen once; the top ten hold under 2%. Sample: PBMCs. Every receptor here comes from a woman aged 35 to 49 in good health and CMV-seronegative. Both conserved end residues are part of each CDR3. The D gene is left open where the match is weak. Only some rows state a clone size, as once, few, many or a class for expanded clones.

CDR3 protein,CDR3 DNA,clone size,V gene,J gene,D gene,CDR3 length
CASISGTGNQETQYF,TGTGCCAGCATCTCCGGGACAGGGAACCAAGAGACCCAGTACTTC,NA,TRBV2,TRBJ2-5,TRBD1,15
CASSGPQGHSYEQYF,TGTGCCAGCAGCGGACCACAGGGCCACTCCTACGAGCAGTACTTC,NA,TRBV14,TRBJ2-7,NA,15
CASSPRQGHGELFF,TGCGCCAGCAGCCCCAGACAGGGGCACGGGGAGCTGTTTTTT,NA,TRBV5-1,TRBJ2-2,TRBD1,14
CASSYPGLAGAYEQYF,TGTGCCAGCAGTTACCCCGGACTAGCGGGAGCCTACGAGCAGTACTTC,NA,TRBV6-6,TRBJ2-7,TRBD2,16
CATSRLTSATGELFF,TGTGCCACCAGCAGGCTCACTAGCGCCACCGGGGAGCTGTTTTTT,few,TRBV15,TRBJ2-2,TRBD2,15
CASSSGPGLAPGGTDTQYF,TGTGCCAGCAGTTCGGGACCGGGACTAGCCCCCGGGGGCACAGATACGCAGTATTTT,NA,TRBV2,TRBJ2-3,TRBD2,19
CASSLLTGGHADTQYF,TGTGCCAGCAGCTTACTAACAGGGGGCCATGCAGATACGCAGTATTTT,NA,TRBV7-8,TRBJ2-3,TRBD1,16
CASSLGGLAGGNEQFF,TGTGCCAGCAGCTTAGGAGGGCTAGCGGGGGGGAATGAGCAGTTCTTC,few,TRBV7-9,TRBJ2-1,TRBD2,16
CASSLSDRFGEQYF,TGTGCCAGCAGCTTGTCGGACAGGTTCGGCGAGCAGTACTTC,NA,TRBV5-5,TRBJ2-7,TRBD1,14
CAWGEAPGLKGGYEQYF,TGTGCCTGGGGCGAAGCACCGGGCCTAAAGGGAGGTTACGAGCAGTACTTC,NA,TRBV30,TRBJ2-7,NA,17
CASSSGTVNTGELFF,TGTGCCAGCAGCTCCGGGACTGTGAACACCGGGGAGCTGTTTTTT,NA,TRBV6-6,TRBJ2-2,NA,15
CASSSGLNTEAFF,TGTGCCAGCAGCTCCGGGTTAAACACTGAAGCTTTCTTT,NA,TRBV5-6,TRBJ1-1,NA,13
CASSESRATSYNEQFF,TGTGCCAGCAGTGAATCGAGGGCGACTTCCTACAATGAGCAGTTCTTC,NA,TRBV25-1,TRBJ2-1,NA,16
CASSLWTSGANTGELFF,TGTGCCAGCAGCCTCTGGACTAGCGGGGCAAACACCGGGGAGCTGTTTTTT,NA,TRBV7-2,TRBJ2-2,TRBD2,17
CASSPGTGLGEQFF,TGCGCCAGCAGCCCCGGGACAGGGTTGGGTGAGCAGTTCTTC,NA,TRBV5-1,TRBJ2-1,TRBD1,14
CAWSSGYEQYF,TGTGCCTGGAGTTCGGGCTACGAGCAGTACTTC,NA,TRBV30,TRBJ2-7,NA,11
CASRIPRQSSGANVLTF,TGTGCCAGCAGAATACCCCGACAGAGCTCTGGGGCCAACGTCCTGACTTTC,NA,TRBV28,TRBJ2-6,NA,17
CASSEGLAGRTDTQYF,TGTGCCAGCAGTGAAGGTCTAGCGGGGAGGACAGATACGCAGTATTTT,few,TRBV6-1,TRBJ2-3,TRBD2,16
CSGRTSGSTGELFF,TGCAGCGGTAGGACTAGCGGGAGCACCGGGGAGCTGTTTTTT,NA,TRBV29-1,TRBJ2-2,TRBD2,14
CASTPDRVPYEQYF,TGTGCCAGCACCCCCGACAGGGTTCCCTACGAGCAGTACTTC,NA,TRBV7-9,TRBJ2-7,TRBD1,14
CAISESLIRNSNQPQHF,TGTGCCATCAGTGAGTCACTTATCCGAAATAGCAATCAGCCCCAGCATTTT,once,TRBV10-3,TRBJ1-5,NA,17
CASSRRTGANEKLFF,TGTGCCAGCAGTCGCAGGACTGGCGCGAATGAAAAACTGTTTTTT,NA,TRBV6-5,TRBJ1-4,NA,15
CASRQGVSYNSPLHF,TGTGCCAGCAGGCAGGGGGTATCCTATAATTCACCCCTCCACTTT,NA,TRBV14,TRBJ1-6,TRBD1,15
CASSVTGGRGNTEAFF,TGTGCCAGCAGCGTGACAGGGGGAAGAGGGAACACTGAAGCTTTCTTT,NA,TRBV9,TRBJ1-1,TRBD1,16
CASNPTVSSGNTIYF,TGTGCCAGTAACCCGACAGTTAGCTCTGGAAACACCATATATTTT,NA,TRBV19,TRBJ1-3,NA,15
CASAVAGPGTQYF,TGTGCCAGCGCCGTAGCGGGCCCGGGGACCCAGTACTTC,NA,TRBV6-5,TRBJ2-5,TRBD2,13
CASSLGLAGDLLSPDTQYF,TGTGCCAGCAGCTTGGGACTAGCGGGAGATCTACTAAGCCCAGATACGCAGTATTTT,NA,TRBV7-2,TRBJ2-3,TRBD2,19
CASSQVAGSGSDTDTQYF,TGCGCCAGCAGCCAAGTCGCGGGGAGCGGGAGTGACACTGATACGCAGTATTTT,few,TRBV4-1,TRBJ2-3,TRBD2,18
CATGSASAIMDEQFF,TGTGCCACCGGTTCGGCTAGCGCGATTATGGATGAGCAGTTCTTC,NA,TRBV15,TRBJ2-1,NA,15
CASSPGGQVNQPQHF,TGTGCCAGCAGCCCAGGGGGACAGGTAAATCAGCCCCAGCATTTT,few,TRBV7-2,TRBJ1-5,TRBD1,15
CASSSGGGISQPQHF,TGTGCCAGCAGCTCCGGCGGTGGAATAAGCCAGCCCCAGCATTTT,NA,TRBV7-2,TRBJ1-5,NA,15
CASSFPFPDGRQGSEQYF,TGTGCCAGCAGCTTTCCATTCCCCGACGGGCGACAGGGAAGCGAGCAGTACTTC,NA,TRBV11-3,TRBJ2-7,TRBD1,18
CSSSFFLAELFF,TGTTCCAGCAGCTTTTTTCTAGCGGAGCTGTTTTTT,NA,TRBV7-9,TRBJ2-2,NA,12
CASSPGDSSYNSPLHF,TGTGCCAGCAGCCCCGGTGACAGCTCCTATAATTCACCCCTCCACTTT,NA,TRBV11-2,TRBJ1-6,NA,16
CASSQRIWGDGYTF,TGTGCCAGCAGCCAACGGATTTGGGGGGACGGCTACACCTTC,NA,TRBV5-4,TRBJ1-2,NA,14
CSSSLLAGPYEQYF,TGTTCCAGCAGCCTACTCGCGGGGCCCTACGAGCAGTACTTC,NA,TRBV7-9,TRBJ2-7,NA,14
CASSSSFTLFDCYEQYF,TGTGCCAGCAGCTCGAGCTTCACCCTATTTGACTGCTACGAGCAGTACTTC,NA,TRBV5-4,TRBJ2-7,NA,17
CASSQVADSNQPQHF,TGCGCCAGCAGCCAAGTTGCAGATAGCAATCAGCCCCAGCATTTT,NA,TRBV4-3,TRBJ1-5,NA,15
CATSIQAGSYNEQFF,TGTGCCACCAGCATCCAAGCGGGCTCCTACAATGAGCAGTTCTTC,once,TRBV15,TRBJ2-1,NA,15
CAIGGGGDYEQYF,TGTGCCATCGGGGGCGGGGGGGATTACGAGCAGTACTTC,NA,TRBV10-3,TRBJ2-7,TRBD2,13
CAWSEATGATEAFF,TGTGCCTGGAGTGAAGCGACAGGGGCCACTGAAGCTTTCTTT,NA,TRBV30,TRBJ1-1,TRBD1,14
CASSGGLAGFDTQYF,TGTGCCAGCAGCGGGGGACTAGCGGGATTCGATACGCAGTATTTT,NA,TRBV9,TRBJ2-3,TRBD2,15
CASRLGQTINEKLFF,TGTGCCAGCAGATTAGGACAGACCATTAATGAAAAACTGTTTTTT,NA,TRBV7-9,TRBJ1-4,NA,15
CASSLQGHEQYF,TGTGCCAGCAGTCTACAGGGCCACGAGCAGTACTTC,NA,TRBV7-9,TRBJ2-7,NA,12
CATGQGENSPLHF,TGTGCCACCGGACAGGGGGAAAATTCACCCCTCCACTTT,NA,TRBV10-3,TRBJ1-6,TRBD1,13
CAWSVAGGPYNEQFF,TGTGCCTGGAGTGTAGCGGGAGGCCCCTACAATGAGCAGTTCTTC,once,TRBV30,TRBJ2-1,TRBD2,15
CASTSGTSPIEQYF,TGTGCCAGCACCTCGGGGACTAGCCCGATCGAGCAGTACTTC,NA,TRBV28,TRBJ2-7,TRBD2,14
CATPARGYQETQYF,TGCGCCACCCCTGCGCGGGGGTACCAAGAGACCCAGTACTTC,NA,TRBV10-1,TRBJ2-5,TRBD2,14
CASRGGLNTGELFF,TGTGCCAGCAGAGGGGGCCTGAACACCGGGGAGCTGTTTTTT,NA,TRBV6-5,TRBJ2-2,TRBD1,14
CASSPGLAGAYYNEQFF,TGCGCCAGCAGTCCGGGACTAGCAGGAGCCTACTACAATGAGCAGTTCTTC,NA,TRBV10-1,TRBJ2-1,TRBD2,17
CATSRGTGSYEQYF,TGTGCCACCAGCAGGGGGACAGGGTCCTACGAGCAGTACTTC,NA,TRBV15,TRBJ2-7,TRBD1,14